This T cell receptor beta chain was observed in a study of cytomegalovirus exposure and HLA in healthy donors. In germline, CDR1 is KGHSH, CDR2 LQKENI. The CDR3 loop spans 15 amino acids. V lost 4 bases, J lost 0 bases, and 4 bases stayed unmatched. The study ran its PCR with 60 Vbeta and 13 Jbeta primers. The protocol was immunoSEQ multiplex PCR, while the TCRdb copy is restricted to in-frame clones and leaves out a portion. Of approximately 170,000 clones listed, 85% are singletons. The sequence was collected from a boy aged 2 to 9 in good health and CMV-seronegative. The V call is TRBV18, the J call TRBJ2-3, with 7 bases matching TRBD1. Input material: PBMCs. This chain's CDR3 is CASSQGQASTDTQYF. The CDR3 region has the DNA TGTGCCAGCTCACAAGGACAGGCTAGCACAGATACGCAGTATTTT.